This T cell receptor beta chain was sequenced for a study of T cell responses to AZD1222 COVID-19 vaccine. Profiled with immunoSEQ multiplex PCR; TCRdb holds only in-frame clones, not every one. The sample shows around 200,000 clones, roughly 92% of them seen only once. The CDR3 contains 18 residues. Trimming at V came to 0 bases and at J to 3 bases, leaving 17 bases not matched to a gene. CDR1 is GTSNPN and CDR2 is SVGIG in the germline V gene (reference sequence). The V and J genes are TRBV30 and TRBJ2-7; TRBD2 matches at 7 bases. The material was peripheral blood, obtained 28 days after the second AZD1222 dose. The TCR was taken from an adult who received the AZD1222 COVID-19 vaccine. The CDR3 bases are TGTGCCTGGAGTGTATTAAGGGGAGGGGCAATTACGGACTACGAGCAGTACTTC. Amino acid sequence: CAWSVLRGGAITDYEQYF.